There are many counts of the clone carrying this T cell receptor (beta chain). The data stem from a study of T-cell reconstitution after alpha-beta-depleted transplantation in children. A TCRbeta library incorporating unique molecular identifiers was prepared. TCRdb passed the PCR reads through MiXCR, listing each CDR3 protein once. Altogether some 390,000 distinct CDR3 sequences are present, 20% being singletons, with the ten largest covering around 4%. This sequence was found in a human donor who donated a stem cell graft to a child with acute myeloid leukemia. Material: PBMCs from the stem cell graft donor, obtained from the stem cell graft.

In DNA form, the CDR3 reads TGTGCCAGCAGTCCCGATAGCGGGAGAACAGATACGCAGTATTTT. Translated: CASSPDSGRTDTQYF. The chain employs TRBV6-5 and TRBJ2-3; TRBD2 matches 9 bases. Germline-derived CDR1 and CDR2 are MNHEY and SVGAGI. This CDR3 is built from 15 residues. J was trimmed by 3 bases and V by 5 bases; bases with no gene match: 6.